This T cell receptor (beta chain) is from a study of CD8 T cells in Susac syndrome. This clonotype was picked up one time. The RNA input was about 0.5 to 1 ug, and it was reverse transcribed with random hexamers. A single record per CDR3 protein comes from TCRdb applying MiXCR to the immunoSEQ multiplex PCR reads. The sample lists 150,000 or so distinct CDR3 sequences, approximately 95% seen once, with around 0.12% in the top ten. This CDR3 is 19 amino acids long. The V end lost 6 bases, the J end lost 0 bases, and 21 bases lay between the germline ends. The germline V gene has CDR1 SGHTA and CDR2 FQGNSA. TCR beta sequencing was performed on blood CD8+ and CD4+ T cells.

This receptor was taken from a human donor with Susac syndrome. The V and J genes are TRBV7-2 and TRBJ1-6; TRBD1 is a possible D gene (6 bases). Input material: CD4+ T cells from PBMCs. This chain's CDR3 is CASRFGAGASSSYNSPLHF. The DNA for the CDR3 is TGTGCCAGCAGATTCGGGGCAGGGGCCTCGAGCTCCTATAATTCACCCCTCCACTTT.